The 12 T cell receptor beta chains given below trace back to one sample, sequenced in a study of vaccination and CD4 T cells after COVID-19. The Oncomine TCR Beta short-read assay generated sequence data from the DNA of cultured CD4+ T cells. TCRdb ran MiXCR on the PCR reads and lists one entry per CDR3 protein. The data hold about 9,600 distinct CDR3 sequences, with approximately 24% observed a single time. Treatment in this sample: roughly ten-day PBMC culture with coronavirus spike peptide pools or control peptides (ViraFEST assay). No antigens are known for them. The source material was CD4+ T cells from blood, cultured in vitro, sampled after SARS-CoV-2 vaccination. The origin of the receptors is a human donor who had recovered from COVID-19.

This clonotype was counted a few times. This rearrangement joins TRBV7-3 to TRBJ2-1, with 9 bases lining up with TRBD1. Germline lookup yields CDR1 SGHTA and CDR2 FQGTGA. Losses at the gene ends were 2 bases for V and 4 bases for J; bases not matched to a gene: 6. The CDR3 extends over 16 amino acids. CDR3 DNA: TGTGCCAGCAGCTTATTTGGGACAGGGCCATACAATGAGCAGTTCTTC. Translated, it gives CASSLFGTGPYNEQFF.

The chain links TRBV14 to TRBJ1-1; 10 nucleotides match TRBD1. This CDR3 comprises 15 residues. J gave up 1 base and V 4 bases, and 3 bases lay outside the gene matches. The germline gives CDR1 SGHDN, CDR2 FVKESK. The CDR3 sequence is CASSPRDRGNTEAFF. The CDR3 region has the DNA TGTGCCAGCAGCCCCCGGGACAGGGGGAACACTGAAGCTTTCTTT. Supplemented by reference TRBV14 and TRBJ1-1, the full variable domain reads EAGVTQFPSHSVIEKGQTVTLRCDPISGHDNLYWYRRVMGKEIKFLLHFVKESKQDESGMPNNRFLAERTGGTYSTLKVQPAELEDSGVYFCASSPRDRGNTEAFFGQGTRLTVV.

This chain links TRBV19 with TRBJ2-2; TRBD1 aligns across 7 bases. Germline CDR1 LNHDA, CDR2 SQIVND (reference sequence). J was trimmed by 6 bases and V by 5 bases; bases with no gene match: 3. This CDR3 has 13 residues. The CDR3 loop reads CASSVTGSGELFF. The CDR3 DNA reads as TGTGCCAGTAGTGTGACAGGGTCCGGGGAGCTGTTTTTT. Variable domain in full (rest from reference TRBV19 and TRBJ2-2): DGGITQSPKYLFRKEGQNVTLSCEQNLNHDAMYWYRQDPGQGLRLIYYSQIVNDFQKGDIAEGYSVSREKKESFPLTVTSAQKNPTAFYLCASSVTGSGELFFGEGSRLTVL.

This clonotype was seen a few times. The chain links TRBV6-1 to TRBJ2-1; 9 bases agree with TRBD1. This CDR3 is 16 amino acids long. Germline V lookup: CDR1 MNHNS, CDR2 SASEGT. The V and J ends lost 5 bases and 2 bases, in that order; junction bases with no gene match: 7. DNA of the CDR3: TGTGCCAGCAGTAAAGACAGGGGGATTCCCTACAATGAGCAGTTCTTC. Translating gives CASSKDRGIPYNEQFF.

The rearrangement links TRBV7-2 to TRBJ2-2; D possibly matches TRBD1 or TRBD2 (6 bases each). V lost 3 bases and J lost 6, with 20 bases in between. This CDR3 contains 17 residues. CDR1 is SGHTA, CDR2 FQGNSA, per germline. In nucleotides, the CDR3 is TGTGCCAGCAGCTTTAGTGGGTCCTTGGGGGGCGCCGGGGAGCTGTTTTTT. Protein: CASSFSGSLGGAGELFF.

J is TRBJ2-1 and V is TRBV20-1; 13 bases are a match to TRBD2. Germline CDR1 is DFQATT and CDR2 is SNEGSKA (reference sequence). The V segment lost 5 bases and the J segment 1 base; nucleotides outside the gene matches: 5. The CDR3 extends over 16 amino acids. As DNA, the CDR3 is TGCAGTGCTGGGACTAGCGGGACATGGTCCTACAATGAGCAGTTCTTC. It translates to CSAGTSGTWSYNEQFF.

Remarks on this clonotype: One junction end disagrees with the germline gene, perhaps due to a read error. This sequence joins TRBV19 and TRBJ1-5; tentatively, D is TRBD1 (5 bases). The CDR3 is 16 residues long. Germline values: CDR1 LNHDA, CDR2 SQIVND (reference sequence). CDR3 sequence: CVSSIARDWGNQPQHF. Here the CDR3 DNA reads TGTGTCAGTAGTATAGCCAGGGATTGGGGCAATCAGCCCCAGCATTTT.

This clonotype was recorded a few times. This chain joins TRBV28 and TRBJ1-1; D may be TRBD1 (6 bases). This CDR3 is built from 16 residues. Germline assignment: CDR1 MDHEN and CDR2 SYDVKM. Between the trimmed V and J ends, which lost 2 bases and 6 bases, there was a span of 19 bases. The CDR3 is CASSLPGLGGSAEAFF. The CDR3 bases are TGTGCCAGCAGTTTACCCGGTCTAGGGGGGAGTGCTGAAGCTTTCTTT.

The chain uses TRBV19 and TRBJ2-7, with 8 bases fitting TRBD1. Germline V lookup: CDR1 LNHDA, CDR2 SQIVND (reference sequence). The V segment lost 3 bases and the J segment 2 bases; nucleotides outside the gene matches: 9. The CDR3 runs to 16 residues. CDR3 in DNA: TGTGCCAGTAGTATTGGGACAGGAGTAACACCCTACGAGCAGTACTTC. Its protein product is CASSIGTGVTPYEQYF.

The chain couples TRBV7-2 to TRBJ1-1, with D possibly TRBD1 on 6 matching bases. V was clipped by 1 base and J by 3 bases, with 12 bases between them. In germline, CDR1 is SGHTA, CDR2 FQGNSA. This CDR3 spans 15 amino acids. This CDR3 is CASSLDAGTYTEAFF. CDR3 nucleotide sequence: TGTGCCAGCAGCTTAGACGCAGGGACATACACTGAAGCTTTCTTT.

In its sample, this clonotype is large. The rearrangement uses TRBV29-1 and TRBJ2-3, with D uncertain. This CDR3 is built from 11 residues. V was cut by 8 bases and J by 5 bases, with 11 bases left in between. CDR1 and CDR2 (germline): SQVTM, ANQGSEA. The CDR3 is CSFWGIDTQYF. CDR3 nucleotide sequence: TGCAGCTTCTGGGGAATAGATACGCAGTATTTT.

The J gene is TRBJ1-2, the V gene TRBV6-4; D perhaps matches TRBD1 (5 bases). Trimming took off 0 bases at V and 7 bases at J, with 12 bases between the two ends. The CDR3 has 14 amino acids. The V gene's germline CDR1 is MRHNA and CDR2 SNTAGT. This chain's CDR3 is CASSDSVRGRGYTF. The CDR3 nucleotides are TGTGCCAGCAGTGACTCAGTAAGGGGTCGTGGCTACACCTTC.